The 27 T cell receptor beta chains presented below share a single source sample, sequenced in a study of T cell responses to AZD1222 COVID-19 vaccine. Clones were read by immunoSEQ multiplex PCR, and TCRdb kept only the in-frame ones, dropping some. The sample yields some 120,000 clones, about nine tenths seen once. The sample was peripheral blood, taken on day 0 of AZD1222 vaccination. Receptor source: an adult in good health.

This chain joins TRBV6-5 and TRBJ1-2; D perhaps matches TRBD1 (5 bases). Deletions cut 0 bases from V and 8 bases from J, with 13 bases between. This CDR3 is built from 14 residues. Germline CDR1 MNHEY, CDR2 SVGAGI. The CDR3 spells CASSYSGGGRGYTF. Written as DNA, the CDR3 is TGTGCCAGCAGTTACTCCGGGGGGGGACGCGGCTACACCTTC.

This chain joins TRBV6-1 and TRBJ2-7, with D unclear. Germline loops: CDR1 MNHNS, CDR2 SASEGT. The CDR3 is 16 residues long. V lost 1 base, J lost 5 bases, and 18 bases lay in between. DNA of the CDR3: TGTGCCAGCAGTGAAGATGTAGGGTCACTCCTAGACGAGCAGTACTTC. This gives the protein CASSEDVGSLLDEQYF.

This clone was counted once. The J gene is TRBJ1-1, the V gene TRBV27; the match to TRBD1 covers 7 bases. CDR1 is MNHEY, CDR2 SMNVEV, per germline (reference sequence). J lost 5 bases, V lost 3 bases, and 3 bases had no gene match. The CDR3 spans 13 residues. The DNA of the CDR3 is TGTGCCAGCAGTTTCCAGGGGGGGACTGAAGCTTTCTTT. Residues: CASSFQGGTEAFF.

The rearrangement joins TRBV6-4 to TRBJ1-3; D remains ambiguous. The germline V gene encodes CDR1 MRHNA and CDR2 SNTAGT. Trimming stripped 6 bases from V and 6 bases from J, with 15 bases between. There are 14 residues in the CDR3. CDR3 DNA sequence: TGTGCCAGCAGGCCTCACGGGAATGCAAACACCATATATTTT. Protein product: CASRPHGNANTIYF.

The V gene is TRBV7-2, the J gene TRBJ1-5, with D uncertain. The germline V gene has CDR1 SGHTA and CDR2 FQGNSA. The CDR3 has 17 amino acids. V gave up 1 base and J gave up 0 bases, with 13 bases separating them. DNA of the CDR3: TGTGCCAGCAGCTTAGAAGGTGGGCACCTTAGCAATCAGCCCCAGCATTTT. Protein sequence: CASSLEGGHLSNQPQHF.

The chain employs TRBV9 and TRBJ2-2, with TRBD2 as a possible D gene (5 bases). V lost 0 bases and J 5 bases, leaving 5 bases between the germline ends. Germline CDR1 SGDLS, CDR2 YYNGEE. There are 13 residues in the CDR3. The CDR3 coding sequence is TGTGCCAGCAGCGTAGGACTAACCGGGGAGCTGTTTTTT. Translating gives CASSVGLTGELFF.

This clone was seen a single time. The chain recombines TRBV7-2 with TRBJ2-7; 11 bases fit TRBD2. The trim removed 0 bases at V and 3 bases at J, leaving 7 bases unmatched. Germline lookup yields CDR1 SGHTA and CDR2 FQGNSA. There are 17 residues in the CDR3. The CDR3 region is CASSLAWLAGGGYEQYF. Written as DNA, the CDR3 is TGTGCCAGCAGCTTAGCTTGGCTAGCGGGGGGTGGCTACGAGCAGTACTTC.

V usage is TRBV4-1 and J usage is TRBJ2-7; possibly TRBD2 for D (6 bases). The V gene's germline CDR1 is MGHRA and CDR2 YSYEKL. The CDR3 has 14 residues. V was cut by 3 bases and J by 1 base, with 10 bases left in between. For the CDR3, the DNA is TGCGCCAGCAGCCAGCGGGGCGATTCCTACGAGCAGTACTTC. Its translation is CASSQRGDSYEQYF.

CDR3 nucleotides: TGTGCCACCAGCAGAGATGGTGGAGGGAATTACTATGGCTACACCTTC. Translation gives CATSRDGGGNYYGYTF. The chain has TRBV15 and TRBJ1-2; D call uncertain. The CDR3 runs to 16 residues. Germline V lookup: CDR1 LNHNV, CDR2 YYDKDF (reference sequence). V lost 0 bases to trimming and J lost 3 bases, with 14 bases between them.

The gene calls are TRBV27 and TRBJ1-1; no definite D call. Germline V gives CDR1 MNHEY, CDR2 SMNVEV (reference sequence). Trimming removed 7 bases at V and 0 bases at J, with 9 bases between. This CDR3 comprises 13 residues. CDR3 sequence reads: CASIGLLNTEAFF. The CDR3 region has the DNA TGTGCCAGCATTGGACTGTTGAACACTGAAGCTTTCTTT.

V is TRBV2 and J is TRBJ1-2; 7 nucleotides line up with TRBD1. This CDR3 is built from 14 residues. Trimming removed 6 bases from V and 4 bases from J; junction bases left unmatched: 8. The germline CDR1 and CDR2 sequences are SNHLY and FYNNEI. CDR3 loop: CASSAGQSFYGYTF. For the CDR3, the DNA is TGTGCCAGCAGCGCGGGACAGAGCTTCTATGGCTACACCTTC.

The sample holds a few counts of this clone. The rearrangement joins TRBV6-5 to TRBJ2-2; D is possibly TRBD1 (6 bases). The CDR3 contains 14 residues. Trimming left V 8 bases short and J 3 bases short, with 13 bases between. Germline values: CDR1 MNHEY, CDR2 SVGAGI. CDR3 loop: CASRRTDYTGELFF. CDR3 DNA sequence: TGTGCCAGCCGTAGGACAGACTACACCGGGGAGCTGTTTTTT.

The gene calls are TRBV3-1 (or the pseudogene TRBV3-2) and TRBJ2-3; the D gene could be TRBD1 or TRBD2 (7 bases each). The germline CDR1 and CDR2 sequences are LGHDT and YNNKEL (reference sequence). Trimming cost V 4 bases and J 0 bases, with 26 bases left between them. The CDR3 is 20 amino acids. The CDR3: CASSPQPTVRGGASTDTQYF. The CDR3 coding sequence is TGTGCCAGCAGCCCCCAGCCCACAGTCAGGGGGGGGGCCAGCACAGATACGCAGTATTTT.

The gene calls are TRBV10-1 and TRBJ2-3, with D uncertain. The CDR3 is made up of 15 amino acids. Germline-derived CDR1 and CDR2 are WNHNN and SYGVQD (reference sequence). Trimming left V 3 bases short and J 0 bases short, with 10 bases between. The CDR3 DNA sequence: TGCGCCAGCAGTGAAAGGATGACTAGCACAGATACGCAGTATTTT. It is translated as CASSERMTSTDTQYF.

This clone appeared a single time. This rearrangement joins TRBV29-1 to TRBJ1-2; unclear D gene. The CDR3 runs to 14 residues. Trimming cost V 1 base and J 3 bases, with 12 bases left between them. Germline V gene data show CDR1 as SQVTM and CDR2 as ANQGSEA. The CDR3 nucleotides are TGCAGCGTTGAAGTGGCTCAAACTTACTATGGCTACACCTTC. Translation gives CSVEVAQTYYGYTF.

The gene calls are TRBV18 and TRBJ1-1; 9 bases match TRBD1. The CDR3 is 21 amino acids. Germline CDR1 reads KGHSH; CDR2 reads LQKENI. V lost 0 bases and J lost 1; bases outside the gene matches: 18. Written as DNA, the CDR3 is TGTGCCAGCTCACCACCGGTCGGACGCAACCGGGACAGGGTCTCGAACACTGAAGCTTTCTTT. Translation gives CASSPPVGRNRDRVSNTEAFF. Based on the CDR3 plus reference TRBV18 and TRBJ1-1, the full variable domain is NAGVMQNPRHLVRRRGQEARLRCSPMKGHSHVYWYRQLPEEGLKFMVYLQKENIIDESGMPKERFSAEFPKEGPSILRIQQVVRGDSAAYFCASSPPVGRNRDRVSNTEAFFGQGTRLTVV.

The rearrangement links TRBV7-2 to TRBJ2-2; either TRBD1 or TRBD2 may supply D (5 bases each). CDR1 is SGHTA and CDR2 is FQGNSA in the germline V gene. V gave up 2 bases and J gave up 0 bases, with 19 bases separating them. The CDR3 runs 19 residues. CDR3: CASSLYNWWGPANTGELFF. CDR3 nucleotide sequence: TGTGCCAGCAGCTTATACAACTGGTGGGGACCGGCGAACACCGGGGAGCTGTTTTTT.

V is TRBV3-1 (or the pseudogene TRBV3-2) and J is TRBJ2-1, with TRBD2 matching over 8 bases. Germline loops: CDR1 LGHDT, CDR2 YNNKEL (reference sequence). V lost 4 bases, J lost 2 bases, and 4 bases stayed unmatched. The CDR3 consists of 15 residues. CDR3: CASSPSGGPYNEQFF. CDR3 DNA: TGTGCCAGCAGCCCGAGCGGGGGACCCTACAATGAGCAGTTCTTC.

This clone appeared a single time. The rearrangement uses TRBV7-9 and TRBJ2-5, with 10 bases lining up with TRBD2. CDR3 size: 15 residues. Germline CDR1 and CDR2: SEHNR and FQNEAQ (reference sequence). Trimming at V came to 4 bases and at J to 5 bases, leaving 7 bases not matched to a gene. CDR3 region: CASSSSLAGTETQYF. CDR3 nucleotide sequence: TGTGCCAGCAGCTCTTCACTAGCGGGGACGGAGACCCAGTACTTC. Full variable domain (missing parts from reference TRBV7-9 and TRBJ2-5): DTGVSQNPRHKITKRGQNVTFRCDPISEHNRLYWYRQTLGQGPEFLTYFQNEAQLEKSRLLSDRFSAERPKGSFSTLEIQRTEQGDSAMYLCASSSSLAGTETQYFGPGTRLLVL.

This chain joins TRBV27 and TRBJ2-5; D may correspond to TRBD1 or TRBD2 (6 bases each). Trimming took 6 bases from V and 5 from J, leaving 13 bases between them. Germline V gene lookup returns CDR1 MNHEY and CDR2 SMNVEV (reference sequence). The CDR3 is made up of 13 amino acids. CDR3 in DNA: TGTGCCAGCAGCTGGGGGGCCTCGGAGACCCAGTACTTC. Amino acids: CASSWGASETQYF.

There are a few counts of this clone. The V call is TRBV7-9, the J call TRBJ2-2; unclear D gene. The germline V and J ends were trimmed by 7 bases and 4 bases, with 10 bases remaining between them. CDR3 length: 13 amino acids. Per germline, CDR1 SEHNR and CDR2 FQNEAQ (reference sequence). CDR3: CASTWAPTGELFF. The CDR3 DNA reads TGTGCCAGCACTTGGGCCCCCACCGGGGAGCTGTTTTTT.

This clone is a singleton in its sample. The genes are TRBV7-2 and TRBJ2-7; weak D call: TRBD1 (8 bases). CDR1 is SGHTA and CDR2 is FQGNSA in the germline V gene. This CDR3 contains 14 residues. V lost 3 bases to trimming and J lost 6 bases, with 15 bases between them. The CDR3: CASSFAGGGGEQYF. DNA of the CDR3: TGTGCCAGCAGCTTCGCAGGGGGCGGGGGCGAGCAGTACTTC.

J is TRBJ2-2 and V is TRBV2; 16 nucleotides match TRBD2. Germline-derived CDR1 and CDR2 are SNHLY and FYNNEI. V trimming: 3 bases; J trimming: 3 bases; junction bases outside the gene matches: 7. The CDR3 loop spans 19 amino acids. CDR3: CASSDSRGLAGGHTGELFF. CDR3 coding DNA: TGTGCCAGCAGTGATTCCCGGGGACTAGCGGGGGGGCACACCGGGGAGCTGTTTTTT.

This chain links TRBV6-5 with TRBJ1-4, with D possibly being TRBD1 (6 bases). From germline, CDR1 is MNHEY and CDR2 SVGAGI. V was clipped by 6 bases and J by 8 bases, with 16 bases between them. This CDR3 comprises 14 residues. The CDR3 DNA sequence: TGTGCCAGCAGGACACCGGGGGCGAGAGAAAAACTGTTTTTT. Its protein is CASRTPGAREKLFF.

This clone was recorded a few times. The V gene is TRBV23-1, the J gene TRBJ2-7; D may match TRBD1 or TRBD2 (5 bases each). TRBV23-1 is given ORF status, its function remaining uncertain. Trimming removed 2 bases from V and 5 bases from J, with 7 bases in between. The CDR3 has 12 residues. The CDR3 here is CASSQGDDEQYF. The CDR3 DNA sequence: TGCGCCAGCAGTCAAGGGGACGACGAGCAGTACTTC.

V gene TRBV6-5 combines with J gene TRBJ1-5; 7 nucleotides agree with TRBD1. CDR1 and CDR2 (germline): MNHEY, SVGAGI. The CDR3 extends over 14 amino acids. The V gene end was trimmed by 6 bases and the J gene end by 5 bases; junction bases not matched to a gene: 7. The CDR3 loop reads CASREHDRDQPQHF. CDR3 bases: TGTGCCAGCAGGGAGCATGACAGGGATCAGCCCCAGCATTTT.

The genes are TRBV3-1 (or the pseudogene TRBV3-2) and TRBJ1-3; no definite D call. CDR3 size: 15 residues. The germline gives CDR1 LGHDT, CDR2 YNNKEL (reference sequence). Between the trimmed V and J ends, which lost 2 bases and 6 bases, there was a span of 14 bases. CDR3 sequence (DNA): TGTGCCAGCAGCCAATACAAGAACACTGTAAACACCATATATTTT. The encoded protein is CASSQYKNTVNTIYF.